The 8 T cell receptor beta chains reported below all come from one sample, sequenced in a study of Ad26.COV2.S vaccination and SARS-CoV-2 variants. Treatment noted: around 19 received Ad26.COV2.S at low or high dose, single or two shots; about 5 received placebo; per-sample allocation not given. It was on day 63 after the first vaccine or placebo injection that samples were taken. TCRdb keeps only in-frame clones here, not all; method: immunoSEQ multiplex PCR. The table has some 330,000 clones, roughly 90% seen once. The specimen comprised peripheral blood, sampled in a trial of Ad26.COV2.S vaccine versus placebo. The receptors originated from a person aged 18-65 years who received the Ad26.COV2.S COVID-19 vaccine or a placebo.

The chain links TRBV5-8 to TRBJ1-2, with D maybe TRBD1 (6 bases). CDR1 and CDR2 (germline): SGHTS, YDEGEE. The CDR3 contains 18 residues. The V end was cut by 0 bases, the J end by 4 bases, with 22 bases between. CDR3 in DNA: TGTGCCAGCAGCTTGGTATCGGGGGCGCAAGTCCTTGTCTATGGCTACACCTTC. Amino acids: CASSLVSGAQVLVYGYTF.

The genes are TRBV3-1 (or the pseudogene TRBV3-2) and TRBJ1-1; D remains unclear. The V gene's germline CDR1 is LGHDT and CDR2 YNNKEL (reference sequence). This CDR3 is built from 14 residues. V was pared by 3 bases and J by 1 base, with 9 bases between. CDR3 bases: TGTGCCAGCAGCCAGATTCTTGGGAACACTGAAGCTTTCTTT. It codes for CASSQILGNTEAFF.

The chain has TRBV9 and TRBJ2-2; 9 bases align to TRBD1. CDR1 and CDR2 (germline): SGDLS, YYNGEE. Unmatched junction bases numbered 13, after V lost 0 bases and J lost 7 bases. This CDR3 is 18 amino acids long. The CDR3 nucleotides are TGTGCCAGCAGCGTAGAACTTCTCGGGACAGGGCTAGGCGGGGAGCTGTTTTTT. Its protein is CASSVELLGTGLGGELFF.

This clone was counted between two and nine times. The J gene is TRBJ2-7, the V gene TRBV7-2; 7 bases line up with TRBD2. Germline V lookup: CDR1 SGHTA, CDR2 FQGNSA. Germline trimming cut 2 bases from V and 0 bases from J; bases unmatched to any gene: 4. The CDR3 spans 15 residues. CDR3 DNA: TGTGCCAGCAGCTTAACCGCTAGCGGCTCCTACGAGCAGTACGTC. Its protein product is CASSLTASGSYEQYV.

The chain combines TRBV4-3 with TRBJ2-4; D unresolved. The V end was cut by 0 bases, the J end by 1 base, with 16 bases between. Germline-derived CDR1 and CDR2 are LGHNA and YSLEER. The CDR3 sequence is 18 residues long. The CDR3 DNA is TGCGCCAGCAGCCAAGATGAGACCTTAATCGGGGCCAAAAACATTCAGTACTTC. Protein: CASSQDETLIGAKNIQYF.

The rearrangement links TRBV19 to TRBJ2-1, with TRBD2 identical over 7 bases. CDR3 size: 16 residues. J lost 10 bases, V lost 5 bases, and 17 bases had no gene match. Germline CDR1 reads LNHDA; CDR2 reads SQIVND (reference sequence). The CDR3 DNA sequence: TGTGCCAGTAGTCTTGGACTAGTCCAATATATAGGCGAGCAGTTCTTC. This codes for CASSLGLVQYIGEQFF. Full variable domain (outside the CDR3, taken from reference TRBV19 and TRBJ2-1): DGGITQSPKYLFRKEGQNVTLSCEQNLNHDAMYWYRQDPGQGLRLIYYSQIVNDFQKGDIAEGYSVSREKKESFPLTVTSAQKNPTAFYLCASSLGLVQYIGEQFFGPGTRLTVL.

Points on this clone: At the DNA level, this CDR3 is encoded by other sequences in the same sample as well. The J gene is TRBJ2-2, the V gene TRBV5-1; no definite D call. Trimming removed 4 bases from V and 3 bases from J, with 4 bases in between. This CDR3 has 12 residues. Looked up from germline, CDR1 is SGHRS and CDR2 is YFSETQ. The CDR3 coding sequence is TGCGCCAGCAGCCTTTACACCGGGGAGCTGTTTTTT. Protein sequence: CASSLYTGELFF.

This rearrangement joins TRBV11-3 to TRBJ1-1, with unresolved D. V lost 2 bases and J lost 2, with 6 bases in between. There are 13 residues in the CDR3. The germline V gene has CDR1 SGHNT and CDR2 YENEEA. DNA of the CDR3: TGTGCCAGCAGCTTACTTATCAACACTGAAGCTTTCTTT. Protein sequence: CASSLLINTEAFF.